The 20 T cell receptor beta chains below come from one sample, sequenced in a study of preoperative IRX-2 immunotherapy in early breast cancer. Treatment defined: preoperative locoregional IRX-2 cytokine immunotherapy. The method was immunoSEQ multiplex PCR; TCRdb's version includes in-frame clones alone and lacks a portion of them. The profile shows roughly 93,000 clones, roughly 85% of them singletons. The sample here was tumor tissue, taken after IRX-2 immunotherapy. The receptors stem from a human donor with breast cancer.

This clone was counted a few times. Germline is not matched at one junction end, which may reflect a read error. The V call is TRBV6-8, the J call TRBJ1-6; D gene uncertain. There are 14 residues in the CDR3. Germline-derived CDR1 and CDR2 are MNHGY and SAAAGT. The CDR3 sequence is CAISVGRSNSPLHF. The CDR3 nucleotides read TGTGCCATCAGTGTCGGACGGTCTAATTCACCCCTCCACTTT.

The rearrangement uses TRBV14 and TRBJ1-1; D is ambiguous. Trimming removed 1 base at V and 0 bases at J, with 12 bases between. Looked up from germline, CDR1 is SGHDN and CDR2 is FVKESK. CDR3 length: 16 amino acids. This CDR3 is CASSQGTGYMNTEAFF. The CDR3 DNA follows: TGTGCCAGCAGCCAAGGGACGGGTTATATGAACACTGAAGCTTTCTTT.

This chain links TRBV18 with TRBJ2-6, with D perhaps given as TRBD1 or TRBD2 (6 bases each). There are 16 residues in the CDR3. Germline lookup yields CDR1 KGHSH and CDR2 LQKENI. V was pared by 2 bases and J by 0 bases, with 8 bases between. For the CDR3, the DNA is TGTGCCAGCTCACCAGAGGGGGGCTCTGGGGCCAACGTCCTGACTTTC. It codes for CASSPEGGSGANVLTF.

The genes are TRBV28 and TRBJ1-2, with 12 nucleotides matching TRBD1. V shed 6 bases, J shed 7 bases, and the junction held 9 bases outside the gene matches. The germline gives CDR1 MDHEN, CDR2 SYDVKM. The CDR3 runs 15 residues. The chain's CDR3 is CASSAAGTGGAGYTF. The CDR3 bases are TGTGCCAGCAGCGCCGCCGGGACAGGGGGCGCTGGCTACACCTTC.

This sequence joins TRBV1 and TRBJ2-3; whether TRBD1, the table's D call, matches the DNA was not checked. TRBV1 is shown as a pseudogene. CDR3 size: 16 residues. CDR3 DNA: TGCGCCAGCAGGAACCGACAGGCCCTTAGCACAGATACGCAGTATTTT. The encoded protein is CASRNRQALSTDTQYF.

A note on this clone: The germline gene is not matched at one end of the junction; a read error may be the cause. The J gene is TRBJ2-6, the V gene TRBV15, with TRBD2 matching over 7 bases. Germline CDR1 LNHNV, CDR2 YYDKDF (reference sequence). CDR3 length equals 17 residues. The CDR3 bases are TGTGCCACCAGCGGCGGGGGTGCCCTCTCTGGGGCCAACGTCTTGACTTTC. Translating it yields CATSGGGALSGANVLTF.

Details on this clone: The sample contains more than one DNA sequence encoding this CDR3. The chain couples TRBV5-1 to TRBJ2-1, with D possibly TRBD1 on 6 matching bases. V lost 0 bases to trimming and J lost 0 bases, with 7 bases between them. The CDR3 extends over 15 amino acids. Germline V CDR1 and CDR2: SGHRS, YFSETQ. CDR3 in DNA: TGCGCCAGCAGCTTGGAAGGGGGCTCCTACAATGAGCAGTTCTTC. Protein: CASSLEGGSYNEQFF.

The gene calls are TRBV5-1 and TRBJ1-2, with 8 bases matching TRBD1. The CDR3 consists of 14 residues. The germline gives CDR1 SGHRS, CDR2 YFSETQ. V lost 4 bases, J lost 4 bases, and 6 bases stayed unmatched. The CDR3 here is CASSLQQGGYGYTF. The DNA for the CDR3 is TGCGCCAGCAGCCTACAACAGGGGGGCTATGGCTACACCTTC.

V is TRBV11-3 and J is TRBJ2-1; D gene unclear. There are 15 residues in the CDR3. Per the germline V gene, CDR1 is SGHNT and CDR2 is YENEEA. V lost 3 bases to trimming and J lost 0 bases, with 9 bases between them. The CDR3, as DNA: TGTGCCAGCAGCTTGCAAGGGAACTCCTACAATGAGCAGTTCTTC. This encodes CASSLQGNSYNEQFF.

The chain combines TRBV1 with TRBJ1-3. TRBV1 is a known pseudogene. The CDR3 loop spans 17 amino acids. Written as DNA, the CDR3 is TGCGCCAGCAGCCGTCAGGGACTCACTCTCTCTGGAAACACCATATATTTT. This encodes CASSRQGLTLSGNTIYF.

V gene TRBV5-1 combines with J gene TRBJ1-2; 11 nucleotides match TRBD1. The germline gives CDR1 SGHRS, CDR2 YFSETQ. CDR3 length: 15 amino acids. After removal of 4 bases from V and 8 bases from J, the junction contained 10 bases not matched to a gene. This CDR3 reads CASSLRTGGVGGYTF. As DNA, the CDR3 is TGCGCCAGCAGCCTCCGGACAGGGGGCGTAGGAGGCTACACCTTC.

The V and J genes are TRBV7-1 and TRBJ1-4, with D tentatively TRBD1 (6 bases). TRBV7-1 is given ORF status, its function remaining uncertain. V was cut by 6 bases and J by 10 bases, with 18 bases left in between. CDR3 length: 14 residues. CDR3 in amino acids: CASRRQGIMRKLFF. In DNA form, the CDR3 reads TGTGCCAGCAGGCGTCAGGGGATTATGCGAAAACTGTTTTTT.

The gene calls are TRBV28 and TRBJ1-5; D is possibly TRBD1 (5 bases). V was shortened by 8 bases and J by 2 bases, with 25 bases between the two germline ends. Germline V gene data show CDR1 as MDHEN and CDR2 as SYDVKM. This CDR3 contains 18 residues. The CDR3 loop reads CASGILGPLTLGNQPQHF. CDR3 in DNA: TGTGCCAGCGGAATTTTGGGACCTTTAACATTGGGCAATCAGCCCCAGCATTTT.

The chain carries TRBV6-8 and TRBJ2-7, with a weak D call TRBD2 (6 bases). V lost 10 bases to trimming and J lost 5 bases, with 15 bases between them. The V gene's germline CDR1 is MNHGY and CDR2 SAAAGT. This CDR3 is built from 12 residues. In DNA form, the CDR3 reads TGTGCCACCGGACCTAGGGAGGACGAGCAGTACTTC. Amino acids: CATGPREDEQYF.

The chain employs TRBV2 and TRBJ2-3; 8 nucleotides line up with TRBD2. V was pared by 5 bases and J by 1 base, with 5 bases of the junction left unmatched. The CDR3 is 15 residues long. Germline CDR1 and CDR2: SNHLY and FYNNEI. The CDR3 spells CASSSGTRGTDTQYF. In DNA, the CDR3 is TGTGCCAGCAGTTCCGGGACTAGGGGCACAGATACGCAGTATTTT.

The rearrangement joins TRBV29-1 to TRBJ1-1; tentative D call: TRBD1 (5 bases). The CDR3 has 13 amino acids. V lost 6 bases to trimming and J lost 5 bases, with 16 bases between them. CDR1 and CDR2 (germline): SQVTM, ANQGSEA. In nucleotides, the CDR3 is TGCAGCGTGGGGGAGGGGCCGGGGACTGAAGCTTTCTTT. This codes for CSVGEGPGTEAFF.

The chain uses TRBV6-8 and TRBJ1-6, with D maybe TRBD1 (6 bases). Trimming took 6 bases from V and 14 from J, leaving 17 bases between them. This CDR3 has 13 residues. Germline CDR1 reads MNHGY; CDR2 reads SAAAGT. CDR3 nucleotide sequence: TGTGCCAGCAGAGGGACACCGGGGTCGGCCCTCCACTTT. Amino acid sequence: CASRGTPGSALHF.

The V and J genes are TRBV11-3 and TRBJ2-3; 10 positions match TRBD2. Germline V gene data show CDR1 as SGHNT and CDR2 as YENEEA. J gave up 2 bases and V 5 bases, and 4 bases lay outside the gene matches. The CDR3 is made up of 15 amino acids. The CDR3 sequence is CASSPSGGFTDTQYF. For the CDR3, the DNA is TGTGCCAGCAGCCCTAGCGGGGGTTTCACAGATACGCAGTATTTT.

The chain joins TRBV5-1 to TRBJ2-7; 10 positions agree with TRBD2. The ends lost 3 bases at V and 3 bases at J; junction bases unmatched: 6. There are 15 residues in the CDR3. CDR1 is SGHRS and CDR2 is YFSETQ in the germline V gene. The CDR3 nucleotides read TGCGCCAGCAGCTACACCGGGACTAGCGTCTACGAGCAGTACTTC. Protein sequence: CASSYTGTSVYEQYF.

The chain uses TRBV6-8 and TRBJ2-7, with 7 nucleotides matching TRBD2. The CDR3 is 12 amino acids. J was trimmed by 5 bases and V by 8 bases; bases with no gene match: 6. From germline, CDR1 is MNHGY and CDR2 SAAAGT. The CDR3 nucleotides read TGTGCCAGCGCCACTGGGGGGGACGAGCAGTACTTC. Translation gives CASATGGDEQYF.